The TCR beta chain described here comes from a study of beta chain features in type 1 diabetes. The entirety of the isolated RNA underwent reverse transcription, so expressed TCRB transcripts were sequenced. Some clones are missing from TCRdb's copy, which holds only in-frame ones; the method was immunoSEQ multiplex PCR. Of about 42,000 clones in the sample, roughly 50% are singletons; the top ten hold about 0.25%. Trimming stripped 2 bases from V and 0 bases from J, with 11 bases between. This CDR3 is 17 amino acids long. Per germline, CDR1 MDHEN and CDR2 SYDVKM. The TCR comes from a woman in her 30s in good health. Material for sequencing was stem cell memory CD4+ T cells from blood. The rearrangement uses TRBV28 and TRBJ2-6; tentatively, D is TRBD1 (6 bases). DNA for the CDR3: TGTGCCAGCAGTTTACGGACAGATTACTCTGGGGCCAACGTCCTGACTTTC. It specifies CASSLRTDYSGANVLTF.